A selection of T cell receptor beta chains follows, all from one sample in a study of cytomegalovirus exposure and HLA in healthy donors. TCRdb keeps only in-frame clones here, not all; method: immunoSEQ multiplex PCR. The table shows more than 85,000 clones, with roughly 73% occurring only once. The sample was PBMCs. These receptor sequences come from a boy aged 10-17 years in good health and CMV-seronegative. The CDR3 runs from the conserved cysteine through the conserved F or W. A D gene is named only where the DNA matches it firmly. The size field is filled for only some rows; it gives once, few, many or a size class.

DNA: TGTGCCAGCAGTGGAGGACTAGCGGTAGAGACCCAGTACTTC; CDR3: CASSGGLAVETQYF; V: TRBV2; size: NA; J: TRBJ2-5; D: TRBD2
DNA: TGTGCCAGCAGTCGACCGGGACTAGCGGCCTACGAGCAGTACTTC; CDR3: CASSRPGLAAYEQYF; V: TRBV6-1; size: once; J: TRBJ2-7; D: TRBD2
DNA: TGCAGCGTTGAGGAACAGGCAGGCTACACCTTC; CDR3: CSVEEQAGYTF; V: TRBV29-1; size: few; J: TRBJ1-2; D: NA
DNA: TGTGCCAGCAGTTTCCGGACAGGGATGAACACTGAAGCTTTCTTT; CDR3: CASSFRTGMNTEAFF; V: TRBV6-5; size: once; J: TRBJ1-1; D: TRBD1
DNA: TGCGCCAGCAGCCTCGGGGGGAGCCAAGAGACCCAGTACTTC; CDR3: CASSLGGSQETQYF; V: TRBV5-1; size: NA; J: TRBJ2-5; D: TRBD2
DNA: TGTGCCAGCAGCTCTTTCCCCAGGGGTAGGAACACTGAAGCTTTCTTT; CDR3: CASSSFPRGRNTEAFF; V: TRBV7-8; size: NA; J: TRBJ1-1; D: NA
DNA: TGTGCCAGCAGCCCCAGGGTGAACACTGAAGCTTTCTTT; CDR3: CASSPRVNTEAFF; V: TRBV7-8; size: NA; J: TRBJ1-1; D: NA
DNA: TGTGCCAGCAGCCTAAGTGGGGGCGGCAATCAGCCCCAGCATTTT; CDR3: CASSLSGGGNQPQHF; V: TRBV7-8; size: NA; J: TRBJ1-5; D: NA
DNA: TGCGCCAGCAGCCATAGGACAGTGGACCAAGAGACCCAGTACTTC; CDR3: CASSHRTVDQETQYF; V: TRBV4-1; size: NA; J: TRBJ2-5; D: NA
DNA: TGCGCCAGCAGCCAGAAGGGGGGGGAGAACACTGAAGCTTTCTTT; CDR3: CASSQKGGENTEAFF; V: TRBV5-1; size: NA; J: TRBJ1-1; D: NA
DNA: TGTGCCACCAGCAGGAGAGGAAGCAATCAGCCCCAGCATTTT; CDR3: CATSRRGSNQPQHF; V: TRBV15; size: NA; J: TRBJ1-5; D: NA
DNA: TGTGCCACCAGCAGAGATCGGAGCGGAAACACTGAAGCTTTCTTT; CDR3: CATSRDRSGNTEAFF; V: TRBV15; size: NA; J: TRBJ1-1; D: NA
DNA: TGTGCCAGCAGCTTAACAGTTACTGGAAACACCATATATTTT; CDR3: CASSLTVTGNTIYF; V: TRBV7-9; size: few; J: TRBJ1-3; D: NA
DNA: TGTGCCAGCAGCCTGGGCGTCACTGAAGCTTTCTTT; CDR3: CASSLGVTEAFF; V: TRBV5-6; size: NA; J: TRBJ1-1; D: NA
DNA: TGTGCCAGTAGTAGGGCCCTCCAAGAGACCCAGTACTTC; CDR3: CASSRALQETQYF; V: TRBV19; size: NA; J: TRBJ2-5; D: NA
DNA: TGCGCCAGCAGCTTGGGACAGGGGGCCCTCTACGAGCAGTACTTC; CDR3: CASSLGQGALYEQYF; V: TRBV5-1; size: once; J: TRBJ2-7; D: TRBD1
DNA: TGCGCCAGCAGGTCTACCTTCAGGGGGCAATGGAACATTCAGTACTTC; CDR3: CASRSTFRGQWNIQYF; V: TRBV5-1; size: NA; J: TRBJ2-4; D: TRBD1
DNA: TGTGCCATCAGTGAGACTAATTCAGGGCCCAATGAGCAGTTCTTC; CDR3: CAISETNSGPNEQFF; V: TRBV10-3; size: NA; J: TRBJ2-1; D: NA
DNA: TGTGCCTGGACCAGGGGATGGGGCACTGAAGCTTTCTTT; CDR3: CAWTRGWGTEAFF; V: TRBV30; size: NA; J: TRBJ1-1; D: NA
DNA: TGTGCCAGTAATCCCGGACAGTACACTGAAGCTTTCTTT; CDR3: CASNPGQYTEAFF; V: TRBV19; size: once; J: TRBJ1-1; D: NA
DNA: TGTGCCAGCAGTTACCCGGGAGGGCGTGAGCAGTTCTTC; CDR3: CASSYPGGREQFF; V: TRBV28; size: few; J: TRBJ2-1; D: TRBD2
DNA: TGCGCCAGCAGCCAAGCAGTGGATCCTAGACCACCCCTCCACTTT; CDR3: CASSQAVDPRPPLHF; V: TRBV4-1; size: NA; J: TRBJ1-6; D: NA
DNA: TGTGCCAGCAGCTTAACTAGCGGGGAGGGCGGGCACGAGCAGTACTTC; CDR3: CASSLTSGEGGHEQYF; V: TRBV7-3; size: NA; J: TRBJ2-7; D: TRBD2